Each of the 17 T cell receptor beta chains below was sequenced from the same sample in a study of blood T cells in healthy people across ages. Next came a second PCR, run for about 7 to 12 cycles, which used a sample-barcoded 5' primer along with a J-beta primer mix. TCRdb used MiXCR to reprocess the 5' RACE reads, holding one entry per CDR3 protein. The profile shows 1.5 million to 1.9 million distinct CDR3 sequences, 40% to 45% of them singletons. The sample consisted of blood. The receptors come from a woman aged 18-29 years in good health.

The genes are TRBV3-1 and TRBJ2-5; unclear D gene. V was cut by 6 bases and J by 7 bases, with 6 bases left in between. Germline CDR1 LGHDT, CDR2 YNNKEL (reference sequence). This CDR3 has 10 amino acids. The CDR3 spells CASRTRTQYF. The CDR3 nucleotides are TGTGCCAGCAGAACAAGGACCCAGTACTTC.

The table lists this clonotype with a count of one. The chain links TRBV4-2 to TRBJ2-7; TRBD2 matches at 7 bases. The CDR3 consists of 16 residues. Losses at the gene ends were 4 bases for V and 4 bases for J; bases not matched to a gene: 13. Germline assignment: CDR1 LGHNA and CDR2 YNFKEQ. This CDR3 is CASSPAGGGKVYEQYF. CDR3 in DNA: TGTGCCAGCAGCCCAGCTGGGGGAGGGAAGGTTTACGAGCAGTACTTC.

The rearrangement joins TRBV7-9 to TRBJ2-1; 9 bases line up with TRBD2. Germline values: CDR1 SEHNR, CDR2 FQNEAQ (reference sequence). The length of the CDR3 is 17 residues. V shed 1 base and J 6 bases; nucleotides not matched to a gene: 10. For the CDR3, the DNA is TGTGCCAGCAGCTTAGGACGCGGGGGGGCTTCCCCCAATGAGCAGTTCTTC. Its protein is CASSLGRGGASPNEQFF.

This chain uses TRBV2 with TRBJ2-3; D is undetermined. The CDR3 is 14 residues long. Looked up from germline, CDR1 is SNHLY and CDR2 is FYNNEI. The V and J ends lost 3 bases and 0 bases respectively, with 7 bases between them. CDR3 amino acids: CASSDPASTDTQYF. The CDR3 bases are TGTGCCAGCAGTGATCCAGCTAGCACAGATACGCAGTATTTT.

The CDR3 reads CASSVALNYGYTF. CDR3 in DNA: TGTGCCAGCAGTGTTGCCCTTAACTATGGCTACACCTTC. The chain employs TRBV25-1 and TRBJ1-2; D is unresolved. This CDR3 is 13 amino acids long. Germline values: CDR1 MGHDK, CDR2 SYGVNS. V lost 4 bases to trimming and J lost 1 base, with 7 bases between them.

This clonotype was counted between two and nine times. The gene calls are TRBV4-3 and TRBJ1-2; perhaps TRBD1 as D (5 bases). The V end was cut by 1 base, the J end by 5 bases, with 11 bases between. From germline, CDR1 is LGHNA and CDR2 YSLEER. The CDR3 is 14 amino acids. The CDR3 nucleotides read TGCGCCAGCAGCCAAGCGGGGCCTCCTTATGGCTACACCTTC. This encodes CASSQAGPPYGYTF.

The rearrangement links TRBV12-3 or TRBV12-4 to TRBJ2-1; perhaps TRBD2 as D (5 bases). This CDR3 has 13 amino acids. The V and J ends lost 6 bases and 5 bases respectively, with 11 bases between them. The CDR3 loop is CASRTGFNNEQFF. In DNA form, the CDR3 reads TGTGCCAGCAGAACGGGGTTCAACAATGAGCAGTTCTTC.

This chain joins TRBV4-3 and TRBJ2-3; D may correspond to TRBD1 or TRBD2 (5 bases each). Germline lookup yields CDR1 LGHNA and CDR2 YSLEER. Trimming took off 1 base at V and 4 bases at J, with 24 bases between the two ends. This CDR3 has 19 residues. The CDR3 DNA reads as TGCGCCAGCAGCCAAGCCAGCGGATCCTGGGACCCACAATCAGATACGCAGTATTTT. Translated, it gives CASSQASGSWDPQSDTQYF.

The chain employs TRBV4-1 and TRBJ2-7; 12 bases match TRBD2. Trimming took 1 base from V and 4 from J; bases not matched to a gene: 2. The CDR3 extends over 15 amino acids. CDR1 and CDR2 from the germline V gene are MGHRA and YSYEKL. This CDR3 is CASSQVTSGRYEQYF. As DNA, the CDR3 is TGCGCCAGCAGCCAAGTAACTAGCGGGAGGTACGAGCAGTACTTC.

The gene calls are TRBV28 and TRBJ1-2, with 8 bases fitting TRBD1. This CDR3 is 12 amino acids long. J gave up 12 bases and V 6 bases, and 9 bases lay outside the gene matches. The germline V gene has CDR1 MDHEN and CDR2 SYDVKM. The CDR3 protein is CASSRATGANTF. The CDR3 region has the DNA TGTGCCAGCAGCCGGGCGACAGGGGCCAACACCTTC.

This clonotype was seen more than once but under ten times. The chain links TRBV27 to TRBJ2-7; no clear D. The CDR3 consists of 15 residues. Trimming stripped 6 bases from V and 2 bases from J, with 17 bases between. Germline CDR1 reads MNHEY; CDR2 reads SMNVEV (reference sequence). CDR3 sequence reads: CASSPLERVAYEQYF. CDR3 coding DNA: TGTGCCAGCAGCCCGTTAGAAAGGGTCGCCTACGAGCAGTACTTC.

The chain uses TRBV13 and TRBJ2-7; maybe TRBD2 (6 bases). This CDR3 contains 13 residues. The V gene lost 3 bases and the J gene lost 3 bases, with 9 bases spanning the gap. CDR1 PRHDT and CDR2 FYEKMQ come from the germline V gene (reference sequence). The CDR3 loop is CASSFGEDYEQYF. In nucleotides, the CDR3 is TGTGCCAGCAGCTTTGGGGAGGACTACGAGCAGTACTTC. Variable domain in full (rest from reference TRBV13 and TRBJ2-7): AAGVIQSPRHLIKEKRETATLKCYPIPRHDTVYWYQQGPGQDPQFLISFYEKMQSDKGSIPDRFSAQQFSDYHSELNMSSLELGDSALYFCASSFGEDYEQYFGPGTRLTVT.

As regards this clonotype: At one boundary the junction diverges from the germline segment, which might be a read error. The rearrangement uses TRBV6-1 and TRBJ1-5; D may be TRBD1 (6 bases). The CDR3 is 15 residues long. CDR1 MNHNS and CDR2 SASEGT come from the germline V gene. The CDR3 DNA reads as TGTGCCAGCAGCGGACAGCCTAATAGCAATCAGCTCCAGCATTTT. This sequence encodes CASSGQPNSNQLQHF.

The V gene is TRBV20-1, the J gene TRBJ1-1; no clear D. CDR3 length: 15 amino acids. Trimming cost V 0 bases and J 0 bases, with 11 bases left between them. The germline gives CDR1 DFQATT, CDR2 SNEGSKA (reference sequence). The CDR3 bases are TGCAGTGCTAGAGATAGAGTCTCACTGAACACTGAAGCTTTCTTT. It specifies CSARDRVSLNTEAFF.

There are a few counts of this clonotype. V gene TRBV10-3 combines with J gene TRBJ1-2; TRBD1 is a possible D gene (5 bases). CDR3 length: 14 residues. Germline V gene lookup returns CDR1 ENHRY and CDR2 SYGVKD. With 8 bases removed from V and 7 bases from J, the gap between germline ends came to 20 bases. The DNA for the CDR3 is TGTGCCATCGGAGAGCCCAGAGGGACGGCTGGCTACACCTTC. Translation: CAIGEPRGTAGYTF.

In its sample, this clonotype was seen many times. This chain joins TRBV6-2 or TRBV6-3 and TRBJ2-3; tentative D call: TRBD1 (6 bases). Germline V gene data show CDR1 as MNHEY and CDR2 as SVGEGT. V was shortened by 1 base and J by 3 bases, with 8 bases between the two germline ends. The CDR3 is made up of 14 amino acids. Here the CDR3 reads CASSYLTGTDTQYF. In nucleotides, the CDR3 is TGTGCCAGCAGTTACTTAACAGGGACAGATACGCAGTATTTT.

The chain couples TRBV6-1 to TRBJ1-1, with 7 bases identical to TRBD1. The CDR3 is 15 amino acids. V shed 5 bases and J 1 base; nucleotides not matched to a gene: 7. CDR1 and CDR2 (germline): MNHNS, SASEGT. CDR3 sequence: CASSISGTANTEAFF. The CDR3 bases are TGTGCCAGCAGTATCTCCGGGACAGCGAACACTGAAGCTTTCTTT.